The rows below give T cell receptor beta chains drawn from one sample of a study of blood T cell repertoires in COVID-19. The assay was immunoSEQ multiplex PCR, and TCRdb's table has in-frame clones only and misses some. The sample lists about 230,000 clones, approximately 84% occurring once. The material sequenced was peripheral blood. These TCRs come from a man aged 40-55 years with acute or convalescent COVID-19. CDR3s include the opening cysteine and the closing phenylalanine or tryptophan. Each record gives: clone size, V gene, D gene, J gene, CDR3 DNA, CDR3 protein. D genes are given only for firm matches. For some rows the clone size is stated as once, few or many, or as a class when expanded; others skip it.

clone size: .; V gene: TRBV7-3; D gene: TRBD2; J gene: TRBJ2-1; CDR3 DNA: TGTGCCAGCAGCTTGGGGACTAGCCCCTACAATGAGCAGTTCTTC; CDR3 protein: CASSLGTSPYNEQFF
clone size: .; V gene: TRBV6-5; D gene: .; J gene: TRBJ2-5; CDR3 DNA: TGTGCCAGCAATAAGGCCGCACAGGGAGAGACCCAGTACTTC; CDR3 protein: CASNKAAQGETQYF
clone size: .; V gene: TRBV6-1; D gene: .; J gene: TRBJ1-2; CDR3 DNA: TGTGCCAGCAGTGAGGTAGGGAGTAATGGCTACACCTTC; CDR3 protein: CASSEVGSNGYTF
clone size: .; V gene: TRBV28; D gene: .; J gene: TRBJ2-7; CDR3 DNA: TGTGCCAGCAACCAGGGTTTGGGGTACGAGCAGTACTTC; CDR3 protein: CASNQGLGYEQYF
clone size: .; V gene: TRBV5-1; D gene: TRBD1; J gene: TRBJ1-5; CDR3 DNA: TGCGCCAGCAGCCTGGGACAGGGCAGCAATCAGCCCCAGCATTTT; CDR3 protein: CASSLGQGSNQPQHF
clone size: .; V gene: TRBV2; D gene: .; J gene: TRBJ2-1; CDR3 DNA: TGTGCCAGCAGTGCTTTCAGGGGTAATGAGCAGTTCTTC; CDR3 protein: CASSAFRGNEQFF
clone size: .; V gene: TRBV7-8; D gene: TRBD1; J gene: TRBJ2-2; CDR3 DNA: TGTGCCAGCAGACTCGACAGGGGGGACACCGGGGAGCTGTTTTTT; CDR3 protein: CASRLDRGDTGELFF
clone size: .; V gene: TRBV3-1/TRBV3-2; D gene: .; J gene: TRBJ1-6; CDR3 DNA: TGTGCCAGCAGCCCGGGGGGCACTGCAAGCTCCTATAATTCACCCCTCCACTTT; CDR3 protein: CASSPGGTASSYNSPLHF
clone size: .; V gene: TRBV9; D gene: .; J gene: TRBJ2-1; CDR3 DNA: TGTGCCAGCAGCGCCCTGTCTCATGAGCAGTTCTTC; CDR3 protein: CASSALSHEQFF
clone size: .; V gene: TRBV6-5; D gene: TRBD2; J gene: TRBJ2-2; CDR3 DNA: TGTGCCAGCAGTTACTCAGCTAGCGGGGGGGCGAAACTGTTTTTT; CDR3 protein: CASSYSASGGAKLFF
clone size: .; V gene: TRBV12-3/TRBV12-4; D gene: .; J gene: TRBJ1-1; CDR3 DNA: TGTGCCAGCAGTTTTGGGCAGAACACTGAAGCTTTCTTT; CDR3 protein: CASSFGQNTEAFF
clone size: .; V gene: TRBV24-1; D gene: TRBD1; J gene: TRBJ2-7; CDR3 DNA: TGTGCCACCAGTGACGACAGGGAATTAAGGGGCAACGAGCAGTACTTC; CDR3 protein: CATSDDRELRGNEQYF
clone size: .; V gene: TRBV6-1; D gene: .; J gene: TRBJ2-4; CDR3 DNA: TGTGCCAGCAGTGAGACCTGGGGAGGACTAGCCAAAAACATTCAGTACTTC; CDR3 protein: CASSETWGGLAKNIQYF
clone size: .; V gene: TRBV27; D gene: .; J gene: TRBJ1-3; CDR3 DNA: TGTGCCAGCAGCCCTGGGACGGGAGTCTCTGGAAACACCATATATTTT; CDR3 protein: CASSPGTGVSGNTIYF
clone size: .; V gene: TRBV7-8; D gene: .; J gene: TRBJ1-2; CDR3 DNA: TGTGCCAGCGGACCAGGGGCGCCAAGCTATGGCTACACCTTC; CDR3 protein: CASGPGAPSYGYTF
clone size: .; V gene: TRBV11-2; D gene: .; J gene: TRBJ2-3; CDR3 DNA: TGTGCCAGCAGCACAAGACAGCGAGCCCCCACAGATACGCAGTATTTT; CDR3 protein: CASSTRQRAPTDTQYF
clone size: .; V gene: TRBV5-4; D gene: .; J gene: TRBJ1-2; CDR3 DNA: TGTGCCAGCAGCTTGGGGAGGGGCGGTAACTATGGCTACACCTTC; CDR3 protein: CASSLGRGGNYGYTF
clone size: .; V gene: TRBV30; D gene: TRBD1; J gene: TRBJ1-2; CDR3 DNA: TGTGCCTGGAGCCAAGATTGGACAGGGGGCCTCTATGGCTACACCTTC; CDR3 protein: CAWSQDWTGGLYGYTF
clone size: .; V gene: TRBV6-2/TRBV6-3; D gene: .; J gene: TRBJ2-7; CDR3 DNA: TGTGCCAGCAGTTACTGGAGGGACCACGAGCAGTACTTC; CDR3 protein: CASSYWRDHEQYF
clone size: .; V gene: TRBV9; D gene: .; J gene: TRBJ1-2; CDR3 DNA: TGTGCCAGCAGCGTAGGGGGGGACTATGGCTACACCTTC; CDR3 protein: CASSVGGDYGYTF
clone size: .; V gene: TRBV7-9; D gene: .; J gene: TRBJ1-3; CDR3 DNA: TGTGCCAGCAGTCAGGCCCTCTCTGGAAACACCATATATTTT; CDR3 protein: CASSQALSGNTIYF
clone size: .; V gene: TRBV18; D gene: .; J gene: TRBJ2-7; CDR3 DNA: TGTGCCAGCACACCGGGGGCCGGTCATAACGAGCAGTACTTC; CDR3 protein: CASTPGAGHNEQYF
clone size: .; V gene: TRBV7-9; D gene: .; J gene: TRBJ1-1; CDR3 DNA: TGTGCCAGCAGCTTCTTAGCCAACACTGAAGCTTTCTTT; CDR3 protein: CASSFLANTEAFF
clone size: few; V gene: TRBV12-2; D gene: .; J gene: TRBJ1-1; CDR3 DNA: TGTGCAAGTCGCACCCCATCCAGGGGGGACACTGAAGCTTTCTTT; CDR3 protein: CASRTPSRGDTEAFF
clone size: once; V gene: TRBV27; D gene: TRBD2; J gene: TRBJ2-5; CDR3 DNA: TGTGCCAGCAGTCCACTAGAGGGGCTAGGCGGACTAGCCGAAGAGACCCAGTACTTC; CDR3 protein: CASSPLEGLGGLAEETQYF
clone size: .; V gene: TRBV27; D gene: .; J gene: TRBJ2-3; CDR3 DNA: TGTGCCAGCAGCGACAGGGATACGCAGTATTTT; CDR3 protein: CASSDRDTQYF